This T cell receptor (beta chain) was obtained from a study of T cells in localized non-small cell lung cancer (TCRdb year 2020). Notes on the research overall: The study examined T cell repertoires in 236 patients with early-stage NSCLC and compared tumors with uninvolved tumor-adjacent lungs. The cohort consisted of 236 treatment-naive NSCLC patients whose localized lung tumors had been resected. NSCLC patients had a mean age of approximately 72 years, and fewer than 150 were male and 107 female. Overall study results and their limits: Longer overall survival was associated with higher T cell density in blood, whereas shorter survival was associated with higher clonality in adjacent lung. Because multi-region sequencing of the tumors was not done, intratumor heterogeneity could not be ruled out. A median of roughly 60 of the top 100 tumor clones turned up in the paired uninvolved adjacent lung, and approximately 30 of those clones also ranked among the top 100 of that same adjacent lung. Uninvolved tumor-adjacent lung showed the highest T cell clonality, higher than tumor, which suggests more focused antigenic responses in the uninvolved tumor-adjacent lung. Because the study design was exploratory, TCR variables were selected using unadjusted p-values without false-discovery rate correction.

TCR beta CDR3 regions were sequenced from DNA using the immunoSEQ Assay. In the paper's pipeline: To compute T cell density, TCR beta template counts were normalized to usable DNA, which was estimated by amplifying housekeeping genes. Richness was estimated using the preseqR package, with extrapolation to 400,000 templates for PBMC samples and to 120,000 templates for tissue samples. Clonality was defined as one minus Pielou's evenness. Tissue-enriched TCRs were identified by differential abundance testing using productive amino-acid clonotypes, minimum total count 5 and alpha 0.1. Repertoire overlap between compartments was quantified with the Jaccard Index and Morisita Overlap Index. TCR beta CDR3s were clustered by GLIPH together with public tetramer-defined viral CDR3s, and at least three viral sequences plus V-gene enrichment were required for viral motifs. TCRdb limited this immuneACCESS table to in-frame rearrangements with V and J called. A share of clones is missing; checked studies link under half to unresolved V genes, and the rest is unexplained. V, J and clone size reflect that table, while D and trimming were determined from the DNA. This sample has some 80,000 clones in its table, and roughly four fifths of those were observed once. The ten largest clones take up more than 2.5% of the sample.

At diagnosis, peripheral blood, uninvolved tumor-adjacent lung and tumor were collected and were preserved as a mix of fresh-frozen and FFPE material. For TCR repertoire profiling, the blood samples were analyzed as peripheral blood mononuclear cells. Comments on this clone: It lacks a known antigen. The input lacks base qualities; no much larger clone sits a single base away.

V is clipped by 0 bases and J by 2 bases, and the sequence between their germline boundaries is 8 bases long. The CDR3, cysteine through phenylalanine, is 14 amino acids long. Only CDR3 DNA is held: 42 bases, read in frame from base 1. CDR1 LNHDA and CDR2 SQIVND were looked up in the germline V gene (reference sequence). The chain is assembled from TRBV19 and TRBJ2-7; possibly the D gene is TRBD2, per 6 matching bases. The sample consisted of peripheral blood, taken before any cancer treatment. This clonotype was obtained from a man between 40 and 70 years old with stage I lung adenocarcinoma. The DNA sequence is given as TGTGCCAGTAGTATAGAGGGAGGACCCTACGAGCAGTACTTC. This gives the protein CASSIEGGPYEQYF. Reference TRBV19 and TRBJ2-7 proteins supply the regions before and after the CDR3; the full variable domain is: DGGITQSPKYLFRKEGQNVTLSCEQNLNHDAMYWYRQDPGQGLRLIYYSQIVNDFQKGDIAEGYSVSREKKESFPLTVTSAQKNPTAFYLCASSIEGGPYEQYFGPGTRLTVT.